In its sample, the clone carrying this TCR beta chain was seen a few times. Its antigen is not known. The junction departs from germline at one end; a sequencing error may be responsible. The sample belongs to a study of T cells in localized non-small cell lung cancer. Study-wide results and caveats: Sequencing, confined to only one tumor region, leaves heterogeneity possible. There were a median around 57 of the top 100 tumor clones appearing in adjacent lung. Measurement of T cell clonality placed uninvolved adjacent lung highest, above the level in tumor.

This CDR3 has 14 amino acids. In germline, CDR1 is MNHGY, CDR2 SAAAGT. Sequenced by immunoSEQ multiplex PCR; TCRdb stores in-frame clones only, minus some. The sample carries around 3,000 clones, about 25% recorded once. This sample comprised lung tumor tissue, obtained before any cancer treatment. This chain joins TRBV6-8 and TRBJ1-1; TRBD1 matches 8 bases. The sequence was obtained from a woman between 40 and 69 years old with stage I lung adenocarcinoma. The CDR3 loop is CAISAITGGTEAFF. CDR3 nucleotide sequence: TGTGCCATCAGTGCCATAACAGGGGGCACTGAAGCTTTCTTT.